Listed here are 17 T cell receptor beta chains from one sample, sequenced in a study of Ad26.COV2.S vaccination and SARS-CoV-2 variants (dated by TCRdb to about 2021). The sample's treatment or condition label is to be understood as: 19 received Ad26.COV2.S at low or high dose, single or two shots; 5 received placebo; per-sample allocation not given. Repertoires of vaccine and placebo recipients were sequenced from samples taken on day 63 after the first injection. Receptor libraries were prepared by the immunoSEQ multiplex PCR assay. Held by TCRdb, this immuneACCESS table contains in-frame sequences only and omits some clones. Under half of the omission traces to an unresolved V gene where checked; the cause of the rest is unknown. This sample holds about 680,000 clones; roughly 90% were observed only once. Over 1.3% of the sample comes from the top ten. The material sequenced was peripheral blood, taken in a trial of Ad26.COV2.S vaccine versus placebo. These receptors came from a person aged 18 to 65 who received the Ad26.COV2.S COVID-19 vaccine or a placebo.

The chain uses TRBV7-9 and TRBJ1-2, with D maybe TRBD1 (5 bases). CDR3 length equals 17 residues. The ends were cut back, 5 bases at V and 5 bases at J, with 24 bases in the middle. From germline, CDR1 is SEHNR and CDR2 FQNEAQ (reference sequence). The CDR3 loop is CASSANGADKARYGYTF. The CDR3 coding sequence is TGTGCCAGCAGCGCCAACGGGGCAGATAAAGCCAGGTATGGCTACACCTTC.

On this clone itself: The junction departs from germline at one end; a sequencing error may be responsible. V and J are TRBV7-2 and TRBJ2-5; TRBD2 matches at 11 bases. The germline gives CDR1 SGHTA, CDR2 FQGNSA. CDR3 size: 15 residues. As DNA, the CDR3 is TGTGCCAGCACCTTAGCGGGAGGGCCGCGGGAGACCCAGTACTTC. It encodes CASTLAGGPRETQYF.

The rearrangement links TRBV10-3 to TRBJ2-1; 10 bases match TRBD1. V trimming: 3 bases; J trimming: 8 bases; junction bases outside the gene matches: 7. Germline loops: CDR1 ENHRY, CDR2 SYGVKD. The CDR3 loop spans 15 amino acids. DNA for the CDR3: TGTGCCATCAGTGAACCGGGACAGGGGTGGCATGAGCAGTTCTTC. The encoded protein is CAISEPGQGWHEQFF.

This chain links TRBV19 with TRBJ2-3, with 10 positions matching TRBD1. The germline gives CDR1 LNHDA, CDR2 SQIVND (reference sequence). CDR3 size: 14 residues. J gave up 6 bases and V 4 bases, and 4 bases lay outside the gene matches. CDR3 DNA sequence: TGTGCCAGTAGTAAGACAGGGGGCGCTGATACGCAGTATTTT. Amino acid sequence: CASSKTGGADTQYF.

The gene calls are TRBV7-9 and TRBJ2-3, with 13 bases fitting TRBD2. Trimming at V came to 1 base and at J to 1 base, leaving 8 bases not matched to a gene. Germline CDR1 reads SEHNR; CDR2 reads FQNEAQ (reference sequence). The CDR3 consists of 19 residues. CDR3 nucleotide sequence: TGTGCCAGCAGCTTAGGTGGACTAGCGGGAGCAAGAGGCACAGATACGCAGTATTTT. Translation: CASSLGGLAGARGTDTQYF.

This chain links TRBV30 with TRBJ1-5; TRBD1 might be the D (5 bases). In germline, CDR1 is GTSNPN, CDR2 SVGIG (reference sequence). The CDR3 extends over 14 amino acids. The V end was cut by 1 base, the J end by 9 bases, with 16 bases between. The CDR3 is CAWSGTGGFSPQHF. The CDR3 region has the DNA TGTGCCTGGAGTGGTACCGGGGGTTTTTCGCCCCAGCATTTT.

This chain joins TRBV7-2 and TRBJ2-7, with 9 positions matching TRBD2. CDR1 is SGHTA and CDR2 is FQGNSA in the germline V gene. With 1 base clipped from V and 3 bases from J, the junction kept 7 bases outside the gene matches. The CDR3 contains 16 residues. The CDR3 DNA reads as TGTGCCAGCAGCTTAGGTGCTAGCGGGGCCTTCTACGAGCAGTACTTC. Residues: CASSLGASGAFYEQYF. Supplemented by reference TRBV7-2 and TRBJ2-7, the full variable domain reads GAGVSQSPSNKVTEKGKDVELRCDPISGHTALYWYRQSLGQGLEFLIYFQGNSAPDKSGLPSDRFSAERTGGSVSTLTIQRTQQEDSAVYLCASSLGASGAFYEQYFGPGTRLTVT.

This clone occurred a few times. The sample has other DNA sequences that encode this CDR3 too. CDR3 in DNA: TGTGCCAGCTCACCGAGACAGGGGACCTACGAGCAGTACTTC. Protein: CASSPRQGTYEQYF. The rearrangement joins TRBV18 to TRBJ2-7, with 8 bases identical to TRBD1. Germline V gene lookup returns CDR1 KGHSH and CDR2 LQKENI. The CDR3 is 14 residues long. Germline trimming cut 3 bases from V and 2 bases from J; bases unmatched to any gene: 3.

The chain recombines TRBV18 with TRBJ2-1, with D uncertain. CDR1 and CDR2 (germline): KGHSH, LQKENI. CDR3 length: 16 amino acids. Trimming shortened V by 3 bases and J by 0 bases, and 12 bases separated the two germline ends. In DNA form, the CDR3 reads TGTGCCAGCTCACCCCAAGAAACAGTCTCCTACAATGAGCAGTTCTTC. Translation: CASSPQETVSYNEQFF.

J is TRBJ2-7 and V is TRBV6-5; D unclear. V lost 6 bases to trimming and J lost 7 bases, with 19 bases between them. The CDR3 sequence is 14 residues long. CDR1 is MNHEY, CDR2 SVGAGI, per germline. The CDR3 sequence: CASRLESVSLEQYF. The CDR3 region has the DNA TGTGCCAGCAGACTCGAATCTGTTAGCTTGGAGCAGTACTTC.

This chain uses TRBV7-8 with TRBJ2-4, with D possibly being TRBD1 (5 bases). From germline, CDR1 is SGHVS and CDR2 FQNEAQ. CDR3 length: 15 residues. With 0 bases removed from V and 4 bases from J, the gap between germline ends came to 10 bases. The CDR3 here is CASSLAQGLKNIQYF. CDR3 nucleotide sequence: TGTGCCAGCAGCTTAGCTCAGGGTCTTAAAAACATTCAGTACTTC.

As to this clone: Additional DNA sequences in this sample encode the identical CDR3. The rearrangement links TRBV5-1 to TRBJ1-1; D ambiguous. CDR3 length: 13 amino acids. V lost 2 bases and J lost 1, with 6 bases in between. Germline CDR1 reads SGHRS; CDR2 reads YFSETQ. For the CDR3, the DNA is TGCGCCAGCAGCTTCGGAGCGAACACTGAAGCTTTCTTT. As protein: CASSFGANTEAFF.

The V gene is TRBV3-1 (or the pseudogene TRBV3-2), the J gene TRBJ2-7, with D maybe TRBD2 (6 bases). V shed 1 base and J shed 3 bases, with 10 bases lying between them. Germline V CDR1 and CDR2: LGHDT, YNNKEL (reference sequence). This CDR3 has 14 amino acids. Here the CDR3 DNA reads TGTGCCAGCAGCCAAGTAGGAGGGGTCTACGAGCAGTACTTC. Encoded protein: CASSQVGGVYEQYF.

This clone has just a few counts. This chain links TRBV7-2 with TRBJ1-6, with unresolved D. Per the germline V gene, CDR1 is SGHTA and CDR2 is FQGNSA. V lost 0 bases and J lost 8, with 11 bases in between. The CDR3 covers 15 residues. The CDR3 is CASSLALAPHSPLHF. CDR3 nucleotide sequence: TGTGCCAGCAGCTTAGCTTTGGCGCCTCATTCACCCCTCCACTTT.

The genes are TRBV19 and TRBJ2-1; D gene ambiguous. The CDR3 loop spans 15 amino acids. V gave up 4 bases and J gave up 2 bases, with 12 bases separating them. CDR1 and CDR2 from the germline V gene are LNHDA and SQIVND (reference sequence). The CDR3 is CASSKVRNPYNEQFF. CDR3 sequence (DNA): TGTGCCAGTAGTAAGGTGCGAAACCCCTACAATGAGCAGTTCTTC.

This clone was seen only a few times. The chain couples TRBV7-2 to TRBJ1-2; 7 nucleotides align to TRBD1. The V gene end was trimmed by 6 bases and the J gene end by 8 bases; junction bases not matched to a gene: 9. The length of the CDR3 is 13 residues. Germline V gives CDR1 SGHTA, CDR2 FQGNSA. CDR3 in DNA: TGTGCCAGCAGTCGGGACAGACCTTTAGGCTACACCTTC. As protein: CASSRDRPLGYTF.

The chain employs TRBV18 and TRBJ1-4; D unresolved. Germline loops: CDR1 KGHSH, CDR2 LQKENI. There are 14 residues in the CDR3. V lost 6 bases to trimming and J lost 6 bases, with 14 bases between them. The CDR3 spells CASSPGLSDEKLFF. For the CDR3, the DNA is TGTGCCAGCTCCCCGGGCCTTTCGGATGAAAAACTGTTTTTT.